What follows describes a single T cell receptor (beta chain). The data belong to a study of technical replicates of blood from a handful of donors. Germline CDR1 is SGHDN and CDR2 is FVKESK. Trimming took off 2 bases at V and 7 bases at J, with 9 bases between the two ends. The CDR3 length is 13 residues. Sequencing was performed with immunoSEQ multiplex PCR; in TCRdb, only in-frame clones are kept and a portion is missing. This table holds more than 90,000 clones, nearly 96% found once. The chain joins TRBV14 to TRBJ1-5; D unresolved. The clonotype comes from a human donor in good health. Sequenced input: T cells isolated from PBMCs. Written as DNA, the CDR3 is TGTGCCAGCAGCCAACAGGCAGGACAGCCCCAGCATTTT. Protein: CASSQQAGQPQHF.